The sequence of this TCR beta chain was determined in a study of blood T cell repertoires in COVID-19. Study context: Acute and convalescent COVID-19 samples came from the United States, Italy and Spain. T cells, B-cell-depleted T cells, or PBMCs provided the cDNA or gDNA that served as material.

The authors' processing: Cell counts per sample came from amplifying reference gene primers. Method: immunoSEQ multiplex PCR; TCRdb's copy keeps in-frame clones and lacks some. That table gives V, J and clone size, and the DNA gave D and trimming. This sample carries tens of thousands of clones, over 85% of them seen once, and the ten largest clones take about 9.8%. This clone was detected once. CDR1 is SGHNT and CDR2 is YYREEE in the germline V gene (reference sequence). V dropped 0 bases and J dropped 0 bases, with 8 bases sitting between them. This CDR3 spans 15 amino acids. J is TRBJ2-3 and V is TRBV5-4; D is ambiguous. The sample taken for sequencing was peripheral blood. The sequence was obtained from a human donor in a cohort sampled during active COVID-19. The chain's CDR3 is CASSLDAKSTDTQYF. CDR3 nucleotide sequence: TGTGCCAGCAGCTTGGACGCGAAAAGCACAGATACGCAGTATTTT.